Each of the 27 T cell receptor beta chains below was sequenced from the same sample in a study of technical replicates of blood from a few donors. Assay used: immunoSEQ multiplex PCR; TCRdb lists only in-frame clones, some missing. Here the sample spans approximately 87,000 clones, 90% to 95% being singletons. The sample was T cells isolated from PBMCs. Receptors originate from a human donor in good health.

The V and J genes are TRBV19 and TRBJ1-2, with 8 bases matching TRBD1. Per germline, CDR1 LNHDA and CDR2 SQIVND (reference sequence). Unmatched junction bases numbered 10, after V lost 4 bases and J lost 6 bases. The CDR3 has 15 residues. Written as DNA, the CDR3 is TGTGCCAGTAGTACTTACCTAGGACAGGGAGATGGCTACACCTTC. It yields the protein CASSTYLGQGDGYTF.

This clone was seen a handful of times. This chain uses TRBV4-1 with TRBJ1-4; no clear D gene. Deletions cut 4 bases from V and 11 bases from J, with 11 bases between. The CDR3 spans 12 residues. The germline gives CDR1 MGHRA, CDR2 YSYEKL. The CDR3 region has the DNA TGCGCCAGCAGCCGGGAGATGGGGAAACTGTTTTTT. Protein sequence: CASSREMGKLFF.

The chain couples TRBV12-5 to TRBJ2-5; 9 bases match TRBD1. The V gene end was trimmed by 2 bases and the J gene end by 6 bases; junction bases not matched to a gene: 13. Per germline, CDR1 LGHNT and CDR2 FRNRAP. The CDR3 sequence is 17 residues long. In DNA, the CDR3 is TGTGCTAGTGGTTTGCCTGCGAGGTGGACAGGGGAACAGACCCAGTACTTC. Translated, it gives CASGLPARWTGEQTQYF.

The table lists this clone with a count of one. This chain joins TRBV7-9 and TRBJ1-1; D call uncertain. The CDR3 length is 12 residues. V gave up 5 bases and J gave up 3 bases, with 7 bases separating them. Germline assignment: CDR1 SEHNR and CDR2 FQNEAQ (reference sequence). This CDR3 is CASSLRDTEAFF. CDR3 bases: TGTGCCAGCAGCCTCCGGGACACTGAAGCTTTCTTT.

This clone occurred once. The chain joins TRBV27 to TRBJ2-2; D is perhaps TRBD1 (7 bases). Trimming removed 0 bases from V and 7 bases from J, with 12 bases in between. This CDR3 contains 15 residues. Germline CDR1 MNHEY, CDR2 SMNVEV (reference sequence). The CDR3 reads CASSLSSRGDGELFF. In DNA, the CDR3 is TGTGCCAGCAGTTTATCGTCCAGGGGGGACGGGGAGCTGTTTTTT.

V is TRBV7-2 and J is TRBJ2-7; 14 nucleotides match TRBD2. Germline V gives CDR1 SGHTA, CDR2 FQGNSA. With V trimmed by 1 base and J by 3 bases, 11 bases remained unmatched. The CDR3 loop spans 19 amino acids. The CDR3 loop is CASSLDRLAGGPGHYEQYF. In nucleotides, the CDR3 is TGTGCCAGCAGCTTAGATCGACTAGCGGGAGGGCCTGGTCACTACGAGCAGTACTTC.

The chain is built from TRBV19 and TRBJ2-6, with no clear D. Germline V gene sequence: CDR1 LNHDA, CDR2 SQIVND (reference sequence). The CDR3 contains 18 residues. V gave up 7 bases and J gave up 0 bases, with 19 bases separating them. The CDR3 DNA sequence: TGTGCCAGTACCAGATTCGGGTCCCCTCTCTCTGGGGCCAACGTCCTGACTTTC. It translates to CASTRFGSPLSGANVLTF. Full variable domain (remainder filled in from reference TRBV19 and TRBJ2-6): DGGITQSPKYLFRKEGQNVTLSCEQNLNHDAMYWYRQDPGQGLRLIYYSQIVNDFQKGDIAEGYSVSREKKESFPLTVTSAQKNPTAFYLCASTRFGSPLSGANVLTFGAGSRLTVL.

The chain joins TRBV7-2 to TRBJ2-4, with 9 bases fitting TRBD1. Germline loops: CDR1 SGHTA, CDR2 FQGNSA. J was trimmed by 8 bases and V by 3 bases; bases with no gene match: 14. The CDR3 loop spans 17 amino acids. CDR3 residues: CASSFLGPGTGLDIQYF. CDR3 bases: TGTGCCAGCAGCTTCCTAGGCCCCGGGACAGGGTTGGACATTCAGTACTTC.

The chain couples TRBV11-3 to TRBJ1-2, with no clear D. Trimming took off 7 bases at V and 9 bases at J, with 27 bases between the two ends. Germline-derived CDR1 and CDR2 are SGHNT and YENEEA. The CDR3 totals 16 residues. CDR3 coding DNA: TGTGCCAGCACCAAGGCCCGTACCCTCCTATGGACTAGCTACACCTTC. As protein: CASTKARTLLWTSYTF.

The CDR3 spells CASSPPGQNYGYTF. DNA of the CDR3: TGCGCCAGCAGCCCTCCGGGACAAAACTATGGCTACACCTTC. The rearrangement joins TRBV4-1 to TRBJ1-2, with D maybe TRBD1 (6 bases). This CDR3 region has 14 residues. Trimming stripped 4 bases from V and 2 bases from J, with 11 bases between. Per germline, CDR1 MGHRA and CDR2 YSYEKL.

The gene calls are TRBV27 and TRBJ1-5; unclear D gene. Germline values: CDR1 MNHEY, CDR2 SMNVEV (reference sequence). The ends were cut back, 4 bases at V and 11 bases at J, with 15 bases in the middle. This CDR3 region has 13 residues. The DNA for the CDR3 is TGTGCCAGCAGTTCGAACGGGCCCGGGGCCCAGCATTTT. Amino acid sequence: CASSSNGPGAQHF.

This chain uses TRBV7-9 with TRBJ1-1; 7 positions agree with TRBD1. J was trimmed by 2 bases and V by 1 base; bases with no gene match: 7. Germline CDR1 is SEHNR and CDR2 is FQNEAQ (reference sequence). The CDR3 sequence is 16 residues long. The CDR3 coding sequence is TGTGCCAGCAGCTTAGTCCCGACAGGGTATAACACTGAAGCTTTCTTT. Its protein product is CASSLVPTGYNTEAFF.

The CDR3 here is CASSLGQGEAFF. The CDR3, as DNA: TGCGCCAGCAGCTTGGGACAGGGGGAAGCTTTCTTT. The rearrangement uses TRBV5-1 and TRBJ1-1; 8 bases map to TRBD1. CDR3 length: 12 residues. J lost 8 bases, V lost 0 bases, and 0 bases had no gene match. Per the germline V gene, CDR1 is SGHRS and CDR2 is YFSETQ. The whole variable domain, filled in from reference TRBV5-1 and TRBJ1-1, reads KAGVTQTPRYLIKTRGQQVTLSCSPISGHRSVSWYQQTPGQGLQFLFEYFSETQRNKGNFPGRFSGRQFSNSRSEMNVSTLELGDSALYLCASSLGQGEAFFGQGTRLTVV.

The chain joins TRBV2 to TRBJ2-3; 14 bases align to TRBD2. Germline V gene sequence: CDR1 SNHLY, CDR2 FYNNEI. V was pared by 4 bases and J by 6 bases, with 3 bases of the junction left unmatched. The CDR3 sequence is 15 residues long. CDR3 loop: CASSGTSGRSDTQYF. CDR3 bases: TGTGCCAGCAGTGGGACTAGCGGGAGGTCTGATACGCAGTATTTT.

The chain has TRBV5-8 and TRBJ2-7; no clear D. V was pared by 6 bases and J by 3 bases, with 13 bases between. Germline lookup yields CDR1 SGHTS and CDR2 YDEGEE. The CDR3 runs 13 residues. The CDR3 sequence is CASTLLGNYEQYF. The CDR3 coding sequence is TGTGCCAGCACCCTTCTGGGCAACTACGAGCAGTACTTC.

The gene calls are TRBV5-1 and TRBJ2-7; a possible D gene is TRBD1 (5 bases). This CDR3 comprises 15 residues. The ends were cut back, 5 bases at V and 3 bases at J, with 18 bases in the middle. CDR1 and CDR2 from the germline V gene are SGHRS and YFSETQ. The CDR3 here is CASSFSEDIYYEQYF. Written as DNA, the CDR3 is TGCGCCAGCAGTTTTTCAGAGGACATTTACTACGAGCAGTACTTC.

This sequence joins TRBV5-1 and TRBJ1-2, with 7 bases matching TRBD1. Germline CDR1 reads SGHRS; CDR2 reads YFSETQ. V lost 4 bases and J lost 5; bases outside the gene matches: 5. This CDR3 has 13 residues. CDR3 amino acids: CASSGTVQYGYTF. Here the CDR3 DNA reads TGCGCCAGCAGCGGGACAGTTCAATATGGCTACACCTTC.

The V gene is TRBV7-8, the J gene TRBJ1-2, with D possibly TRBD1 on 5 matching bases. CDR3 length: 14 amino acids. Germline V gives CDR1 SGHVS, CDR2 FQNEAQ. Trimming pared 5 bases from V and 4 bases from J, leaving 14 bases between. The CDR3 here is CASSNSPGLYGYTF. The CDR3 region has the DNA TGTGCCAGCAGCAACAGCCCGGGACTCTATGGCTACACCTTC.

This clone showed up just once. The chain uses TRBV7-9 and TRBJ1-1; D not certain. CDR1 and CDR2 from the germline V gene are SEHNR and FQNEAQ (reference sequence). The V end was cut by 1 base, the J end by 6 bases, with 9 bases between. This CDR3 contains 13 residues. CDR3 bases: TGTGCCAGCAGCTTAGTCGTTGCAGCTGAAGCTTTCTTT. This encodes CASSLVVAAEAFF.

The rearrangement uses TRBV5-1 and TRBJ1-6; 9 bases agree with TRBD1. The V gene end was trimmed by 4 bases and the J gene end by 10 bases; junction bases not matched to a gene: 9. The CDR3 is made up of 15 amino acids. Germline V gene sequence: CDR1 SGHRS, CDR2 YFSETQ. The CDR3 DNA is TGCGCCAGCAGCCTCGCGGGACAGGGCCGCTCACCCCTCCACTTT. Translating it yields CASSLAGQGRSPLHF.

This chain links TRBV13 with TRBJ1-1; a possible D gene is TRBD1 (6 bases). Trimming shortened V by 5 bases and J by 4 bases, and 17 bases separated the two germline ends. CDR1 and CDR2 from the germline V gene are PRHDT and FYEKMQ (reference sequence). The CDR3 is 15 amino acids. The CDR3 spells CASSPTRGSATEAFF. The DNA of the CDR3 is TGTGCCAGCAGCCCCACCAGGGGAAGTGCCACTGAAGCTTTCTTT.

Only a few counts were recorded for this clone. The chain couples TRBV6-5 to TRBJ1-3, with 7 bases fitting TRBD1. This CDR3 is built from 14 residues. J was trimmed by 0 bases and V by 11 bases; bases with no gene match: 7. In germline, CDR1 is MNHEY, CDR2 SVGAGI. Here the CDR3 reads CAVRDSLSGNTIYF. DNA for the CDR3: TGTGCCGTCAGGGACAGCCTCTCTGGAAACACCATATATTTT.

The chain has TRBV6-4 and TRBJ2-3; 16 bases match TRBD2. Losses at the gene ends were 2 bases for V and 10 bases for J; bases not matched to a gene: 3. The CDR3 has 15 amino acids. CDR1 is MRHNA and CDR2 is SNTAGT in the germline V gene. The CDR3 here is CASSDGGTSGRAQYF. The CDR3 nucleotides are TGTGCCAGCAGTGACGGTGGGACTAGCGGGAGGGCGCAGTATTTT.

The chain combines TRBV25-1 with TRBJ2-5; TRBD2 might be the D (5 bases). CDR3 length equals 14 residues. V was clipped by 2 bases and J by 5 bases, with 12 bases between them. Per germline, CDR1 MGHDK and CDR2 SYGVNS. In DNA form, the CDR3 reads TGTGCCAGCAGTGAAACAGCCTTAGCGGAGACCCAGTACTTC. Its protein is CASSETALAETQYF.

The CDR3 coding sequence is TGCGCCAGCAGCCAAGATGAGGGACAGTCCTACGAGCAGTACTTC. It translates to CASSQDEGQSYEQYF. The chain is built from TRBV4-1 and TRBJ2-7; TRBD1 matches at 7 bases. Looked up from germline, CDR1 is MGHRA and CDR2 is YSYEKL. V shed 0 bases and J 1 base; nucleotides not matched to a gene: 3. CDR3 size: 15 residues.

J is TRBJ2-2 and V is TRBV28; TRBD1 might be the D (5 bases). Trimming took 9 bases from V and 4 from J, leaving 21 bases between them. The germline V gene encodes CDR1 MDHEN and CDR2 SYDVKM. This CDR3 is built from 16 residues. The CDR3: CASGIMLAGRTGELFF. The CDR3 DNA is TGTGCCAGTGGGATAATGTTGGCAGGGCGCACCGGGGAGCTGTTTTTT. Supplemented by reference TRBV28 and TRBJ2-2, the full variable domain reads DVKVTQSSRYLVKRTGEKVFLECVQDMDHENMFWYRQDPGLGLRLIYFSYDVKMKEKGDIPEGYSVSREKKERFSLILESASTNQTSMYLCASGIMLAGRTGELFFGEGSRLTVL.

The chain links TRBV7-9 to TRBJ1-2; D not certain. Trimming took 1 base from V and 0 from J, leaving 9 bases between them. Germline CDR1 SEHNR, CDR2 FQNEAQ (reference sequence). The CDR3 spans 15 residues. The CDR3 bases are TGTGCCAGCAGCTTAGTTACCGGTACTAACTATGGCTACACCTTC. This gives the protein CASSLVTGTNYGYTF.